The entry below gives a single TCR beta chain sequence along with its context. Naive CD8 populations comprised CD45RO-negative cells positively selected for CCR7, excluding terminally differentiated effector memory CD45RA+ cells. Profiled with immunoSEQ multiplex PCR; TCRdb holds only in-frame clones, not every one. The sample has about 2 million clones, about 94% seen once. This sample is part of a study of shared clonotypes between healthy human individuals. Germline lookup yields CDR1 SGHVS and CDR2 FNYEAQ. The V gene end was trimmed by 0 bases and the J gene end by 8 bases; junction bases not matched to a gene: 6. The CDR3 contains 15 residues.

Sequences were obtained from naive CD8+ T cells sorted from blood. The TCR sequence derives from a man aged 18 to 30 in good health. The chain joins TRBV7-6 to TRBJ2-1; the match to TRBD1 covers 8 bases. CDR3 sequence: CASSLAADRVDEQFF. Written as DNA, the CDR3 is TGTGCCAGCAGCTTAGCCGCGGACAGGGTTGATGAGCAGTTCTTC.